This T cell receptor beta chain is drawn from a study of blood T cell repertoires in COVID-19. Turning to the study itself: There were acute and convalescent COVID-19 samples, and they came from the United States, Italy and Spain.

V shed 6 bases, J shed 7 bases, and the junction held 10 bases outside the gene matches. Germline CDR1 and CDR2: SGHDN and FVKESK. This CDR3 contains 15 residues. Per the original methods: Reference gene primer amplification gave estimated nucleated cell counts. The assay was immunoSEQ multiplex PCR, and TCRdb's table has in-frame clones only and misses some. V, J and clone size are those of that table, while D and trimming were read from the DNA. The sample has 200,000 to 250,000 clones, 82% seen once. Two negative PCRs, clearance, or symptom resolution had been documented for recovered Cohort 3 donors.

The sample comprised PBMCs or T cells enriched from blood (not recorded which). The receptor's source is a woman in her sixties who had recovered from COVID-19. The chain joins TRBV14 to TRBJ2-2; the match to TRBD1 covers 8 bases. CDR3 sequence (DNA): TGTGCCAGCAGACGGACAGGGTTTGTGAGCGGGGAGCTGTTTTTT. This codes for CASRRTGFVSGELFF.